These 14 T cell receptor beta chains share one sample of origin, sequenced in a study of blood T cell repertoires in COVID-19. Measured with immunoSEQ multiplex PCR; TCRdb has only the in-frame clones, and not every one. The sample has over 100,000 clones, more than 75% seen once. Sequencing used peripheral blood. These receptors all come from a man aged 40-49 years with acute or convalescent COVID-19.

The gene calls are TRBV5-1 and TRBJ1-6; perhaps TRBD1 as D (5 bases). Trimming pared 0 bases from V and 10 bases from J, leaving 14 bases between. The CDR3 is made up of 15 amino acids. CDR1 is SGHRS and CDR2 is YFSETQ in the germline V gene. CDR3 sequence: CASSLDGSRASPLHF. The CDR3 DNA reads as TGCGCCAGCAGCTTGGACGGGTCCAGGGCGTCACCCCTCCACTTT.

The chain uses TRBV3-1 (or the pseudogene TRBV3-2) and TRBJ2-7; D gene uncertain. Per the germline V gene, CDR1 is LGHDT and CDR2 is YNNKEL (reference sequence). V was pared by 2 bases and J by 1 base, with 3 bases between. The CDR3 consists of 12 residues. DNA of the CDR3: TGTGCCAGCAGCCAAACTTCCTACGAGCAGTACTTC. Its translation is CASSQTSYEQYF.

The chain couples TRBV6-2 or TRBV6-3 to TRBJ1-5; D unclear. The CDR3 covers 13 residues. Germline V gives CDR1 MNHEY, CDR2 SVGEGT. The V and J ends lost 7 bases and 3 bases respectively, with 10 bases between them. In DNA, the CDR3 is TGTGCCAGCACCCCGAGGGACAATCAGCCCCAGCATTTT. Translated: CASTPRDNQPQHF.

The CDR3 nucleotides are TGTGCCAGCAGAAGAAAGCATCCAGGGGCAGGGTACGAGCAGTACTTC. Encoded protein: CASRRKHPGAGYEQYF. The V gene is TRBV11-2, the J gene TRBJ2-7; possible D gene TRBD1, 6 bases. The CDR3 is 16 amino acids. V was clipped by 6 bases and J by 4 bases, with 22 bases between them. CDR1 is SGHAT, CDR2 FQNNGV, per germline.

This chain connects TRBV2 to TRBJ1-6; no firm D call. Trimming shortened V by 6 bases and J by 10 bases, and 19 bases separated the two germline ends. The CDR3 totals 15 residues. Germline lookup yields CDR1 SNHLY and CDR2 FYNNEI. The CDR3 spells CASRQGRGGQSPLHF. The CDR3 nucleotides are TGTGCCAGCAGGCAAGGGCGGGGAGGCCAGTCACCCCTCCACTTT.

The genes are TRBV6-1 and TRBJ1-2, with D perhaps TRBD1 (5 bases). CDR3 length: 15 residues. The V end lost 1 base, the J end lost 6 bases, and 15 bases lay between the germline ends. CDR1 is MNHNS, CDR2 SASEGT, per germline. CDR3 sequence (DNA): TGTGCCAGCAGTGAAGATCTTCGCGGGGGGAATGGCTACACCTTC. Protein sequence: CASSEDLRGGNGYTF.

The genes are TRBV6-2 or TRBV6-3 and TRBJ1-5; D remains unclear. Germline CDR1 MNHEY, CDR2 SVGEGT. The V end was cut by 5 bases, the J end by 0 bases, with 8 bases between. The CDR3 runs to 14 residues. CDR3 nucleotides: TGTGCCAGCAGTGGTACTTATAGCAATCAGCCCCAGCATTTT. This encodes CASSGTYSNQPQHF.

The chain joins TRBV19 to TRBJ1-2, with D perhaps TRBD1 (5 bases). V dropped 4 bases and J dropped 1 base, with 22 bases sitting between them. Germline lookup yields CDR1 LNHDA and CDR2 SQIVND (reference sequence). The CDR3 sequence is 18 residues long. The CDR3, as DNA: TGTGCCAGTAGTAACCGTGGTTCCCGACAGAATCTTAACTATGGCTACACCTTC. This sequence encodes CASSNRGSRQNLNYGYTF.

The V and J genes are TRBV18 and TRBJ2-5; D may be TRBD2 (5 bases). Germline loops: CDR1 KGHSH, CDR2 LQKENI. The CDR3 has 15 residues. Trimming removed 6 bases at V and 3 bases at J, with 17 bases between. The CDR3 reads CASSPGKGEKETQYF. The CDR3 DNA reads as TGTGCCAGCTCTCCCGGGAAGGGCGAGAAAGAGACCCAGTACTTC.

There are a few counts of this clone. The chain joins TRBV18 to TRBJ2-7; 7 nucleotides line up with TRBD2. CDR1 and CDR2 from the germline V gene are KGHSH and LQKENI. J was trimmed by 2 bases and V by 3 bases; bases with no gene match: 7. This CDR3 has 15 amino acids. DNA of the CDR3: TGTGCCAGCTCACCCTTTCGCGGGGGAACCTACGAGCAGTACTTC. It specifies CASSPFRGGTYEQYF.

This clone has a single count. J is TRBJ2-2 and V is TRBV12-3 or TRBV12-4; 7 nucleotides match TRBD1. J was trimmed by 6 bases and V by 5 bases; bases with no gene match: 3. There are 13 residues in the CDR3. CDR3 in DNA: TGTGCCAGCAGTCAGACAGGGCCCGGGGAGCTGTTTTTT. This codes for CASSQTGPGELFF.

This clone was observed a few times. V is TRBV5-1 and J is TRBJ1-4; D is undetermined. There are 15 residues in the CDR3. Per the germline V gene, CDR1 is SGHRS and CDR2 is YFSETQ. V lost 0 bases to trimming and J lost 6 bases, with 12 bases between them. The CDR3 here is CASSLAASLDEKLFF. The DNA of the CDR3 is TGCGCCAGCAGCTTGGCCGCGAGTCTTGATGAAAAACTGTTTTTT.

This clone has just one count. The chain couples TRBV5-1 to TRBJ2-2; 9 bases line up with TRBD2. V lost 7 bases and J lost 6; bases outside the gene matches: 10. The CDR3 covers 15 residues. Germline CDR1 and CDR2: SGHRS and YFSETQ. CDR3 nucleotide sequence: TGCGCCAGCGGCCGTAGCGGGAGTATCCCCGGGGAGCTGTTTTTT. Translation: CASGRSGSIPGELFF.

The chain employs TRBV19 and TRBJ1-5; the D gene is possibly TRBD1 (5 bases). The V and J ends lost 8 bases and 2 bases respectively, with 22 bases between them. This CDR3 contains 17 residues. Germline CDR1 is LNHDA and CDR2 is SQIVND (reference sequence). The CDR3, as DNA: TGTGCCAGTGAAAGGGGCTCGGGTCCAACTGGCAATCAGCCCCAGCATTTT. This gives the protein CASERGSGPTGNQPQHF. The entire variable domain, with the rest obtained from reference TRBV19 and TRBJ1-5, is as follows: DGGITQSPKYLFRKEGQNVTLSCEQNLNHDAMYWYRQDPGQGLRLIYYSQIVNDFQKGDIAEGYSVSREKKESFPLTVTSAQKNPTAFYLCASERGSGPTGNQPQHFGDGTRLSIL.